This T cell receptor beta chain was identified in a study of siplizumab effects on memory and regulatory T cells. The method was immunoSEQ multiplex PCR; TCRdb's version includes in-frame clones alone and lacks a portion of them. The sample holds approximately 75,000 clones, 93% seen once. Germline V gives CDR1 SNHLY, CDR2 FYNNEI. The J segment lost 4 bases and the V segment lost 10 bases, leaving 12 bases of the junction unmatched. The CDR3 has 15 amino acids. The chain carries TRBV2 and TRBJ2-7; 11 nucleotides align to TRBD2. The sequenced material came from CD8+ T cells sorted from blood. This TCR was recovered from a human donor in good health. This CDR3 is CATVVLAGGLYEQYF. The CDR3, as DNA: TGTGCCACCGTGGTTTTAGCGGGGGGGCTGTACGAGCAGTACTTC.